The rows below give T cell receptor beta chains drawn from one sample of a study of CD8 T cells in ankylosing spondylitis. TCRdb re-called the 5' RACE reads through MiXCR, storing one row per CDR3 protein. The sample shows some 180,000 distinct CDR3 sequences, about 18% of them seen only once. Sequencing was done on a sample of blood, either unsorted or a sorted T cell fraction (not recorded which). All receptors come from a male donor aged 5 to 29 with ankylosing spondylitis or in good health (not recorded which). Both conserved end residues are part of each CDR3. The D gene is left open where the match is weak. Clone size is given for some rows only: seen once, a few or many times, or a class if the clone is expanded.

clone size,V gene,D gene,J gene,CDR3 protein,CDR3 DNA
NA,TRBV29-1,TRBD2,TRBJ2-3,CGSGSGADTQYF,TGCGGGAGCGGGAGTGGGGCAGATACGCAGTATTTT
many,TRBV15,NA,TRBJ1-6,CATSSLGKGSPLHF,TGTGCCACCAGCAGTCTGGGGAAGGGTTCACCCCTCCACTTT
NA,TRBV11-2,TRBD1,TRBJ2-1,CASSLDRVAEQFF,TGTGCCAGCAGCTTGGACAGGGTTGCTGAGCAGTTCTTC
many,TRBV5-1,NA,TRBJ1-4,CASSLTGLLNEKLFF,TGCGCCAGCAGTTTGACAGGCTTATTAAATGAAAAACTGTTTTTT
many,TRBV29-1,TRBD1,TRBJ2-1,CSVEAGTGSLAFGQFF,TGCAGCGTTGAAGCCGGGACAGGGAGTTTGGCGTTCGGGCAGTTCTTC
many,TRBV4-3,TRBD2,TRBJ2-7,CASSQGSSGGYEQYF,TGCGCCAGCAGCCAAGGGTCTAGCGGAGGATACGAGCAGTACTTC
many,TRBV5-1,TRBD2,TRBJ2-1,CASSPDLAGGRDEQFF,TGCGCCAGCAGCCCGGATCTAGCGGGAGGCAGGGATGAGCAGTTCTTC
NA,TRBV15,TRBD2,TRBJ2-5,CATSRELAVQETQYF,TGTGCCACCAGCAGAGAACTAGCGGTTCAAGAGACCCAGTACTTC
many,TRBV6-5,TRBD2,TRBJ2-5,CASSYGAGNQETQYF,TGTGCCAGCAGTTACGGAGCGGGGAACCAAGAGACCCAGTACTTC
many,TRBV11-1,TRBD1,TRBJ2-7,CASSSVPGGEQYF,TGTGCCAGCAGCTCGGTCCCAGGGGGCGAGCAGTACTTC
few,TRBV12-3/TRBV12-4,TRBD1,TRBJ2-2,CASRPPGQGAAGELFF,TGTGCCAGCAGACCCCCGGGACAGGGGGCGGCCGGGGAGCTGTTTTTT
many,TRBV5-5,NA,TRBJ2-1,CASSFLGNNEQFF,TGTGCCAGCAGCTTTTTAGGGAACAATGAGCAGTTCTTC
many,TRBV12-3/TRBV12-4,TRBD1,TRBJ1-1,CASSVGQATEAFF,TGTGCCAGCAGCGTGGGACAGGCGACTGAAGCTTTCTTT
many,TRBV21-1,NA,TRBJ2-1,CASSRDKEGTRRNEQFF,TGTGCCAGCAGCCGTGATAAAGAGGGGACTCGGAGGAATGAGCAGTTCTTC
many,TRBV5-1,NA,TRBJ1-1,CASSLAVGGTEAFF,TGCGCCAGCAGCTTGGCCGTCGGGGGCACTGAAGCTTTCTTT
many,TRBV11-3,TRBD2,TRBJ2-5,CASSPRGGETQYF,TGTGCCAGCAGCCCCCGGGGGGGAGAGACCCAGTACTTC
NA,TRBV2,NA,TRBJ1-5,CASRGHGPQHF,TGTGCCAGCAGGGGACATGGGCCCCAGCATTTT
many,TRBV20-1,NA,TRBJ2-1,CSADWTGGILQFF,TGCAGTGCCGACTGGACAGGAGGGATCTTGCAGTTCTTC
NA,TRBV29-1,NA,TRBJ2-3,CSYGLFTDTQYF,TGCAGCTACGGGCTTTTCACAGATACGCAGTATTTT
many,TRBV3-1,NA,TRBJ1-1,CASSHGGTEAFF,TGTGCCAGCAGCCACGGTGGCACTGAAGCTTTCTTT
many,TRBV6-4,NA,TRBJ2-1,CASSMGDSGTYYNEQFF,TGTGCCAGCAGTATGGGGGACAGCGGGACCTACTACAATGAGCAGTTCTTC
many,TRBV25-1,TRBD2,TRBJ2-1,CAYEADSGAQFF,TGTGCCTATGAGGCTGATAGCGGGGCACAGTTCTTC
many,TRBV18,NA,TRBJ2-1,CASSSGAGGLDEQFF,TGTGCCAGCTCATCCGGAGCGGGCGGCCTCGATGAGCAGTTCTTC
many,TRBV4-1,TRBD1,TRBJ1-5,CASSPSETGADQPQHF,TGCGCCAGCAGCCCAAGTGAAACAGGGGCAGATCAGCCCCAGCATTTT
many,TRBV3-1,NA,TRBJ1-1,CASSPGSSGTEAFF,TGTGCCAGCAGCCCAGGGTCGTCGGGGACTGAAGCTTTCTTT
many,TRBV28,NA,TRBJ2-3,CASSFGQNSDTQYF,TGTGCCAGCAGTTTCGGGCAGAACTCAGATACGCAGTATTTT
NA,TRBV10-3,TRBD2,TRBJ2-1,CAISELREGVDEQFF,TGTGCCATCAGTGAGTTGCGGGAGGGTGTCGATGAGCAGTTCTTC
NA,TRBV7-6,NA,TRBJ2-3,CASSFVLTDTQYF,TGTGCCAGCAGCTTTGTACTCACAGATACGCAGTATTTT
many,TRBV4-3,NA,TRBJ2-1,CASSQDWGLPNEQFF,TGCGCCAGCAGCCAAGATTGGGGACTTCCCAATGAGCAGTTCTTC
many,TRBV12-3/TRBV12-4,NA,TRBJ1-5,CASSLRSPAGRQPQHF,TGTGCCAGCAGTTTAAGGTCCCCGGCAGGGAGGCAGCCCCAGCATTTT
many,TRBV12-3/TRBV12-4,TRBD2,TRBJ2-4,CASSFRTSGRVAKNIQYF,TGTGCCAGCAGTTTCAGGACTAGCGGGAGAGTCGCCAAAAACATTCAGTACTTC
many,TRBV12-3/TRBV12-4,TRBD1,TRBJ1-6,CASIPGGDNSPLHF,TGTGCCAGCATCCCAGGGGGCGATAATTCACCCCTCCACTTT
many,TRBV10-3,NA,TRBJ1-1,CAISDPRVAEAFF,TGTGCCATCAGTGACCCGCGGGTCGCTGAAGCTTTCTTT
NA,TRBV20-1,TRBD2,TRBJ2-5,CSARDPAGGHQETQYF,TGCAGTGCTAGAGATCCTGCGGGAGGGCACCAAGAGACCCAGTACTTC